Each of the 3 T cell receptor beta chains below was sequenced from the same sample in a study of T-cell reconstitution after alpha-beta-depleted transplantation in children. Preparation of the TCRbeta library was carried out with unique molecular identifiers. MiXCR, run by TCRdb on the PCR reads, gives a single entry per CDR3 protein. The sample consists of about 420,000 distinct CDR3 sequences, about 16% of them appearing once. Sequenced material: PBMCs, mostly from graft donor cells, taken 360 days after TCRalphabeta/CD19-depleted stem cell transplant. These receptors were taken from a boy under two years old who had a stem cell transplant for Wiskott-Aldrich syndrome, so the T cells may come from the graft donor.

The chain employs TRBV6-5 and TRBJ2-1; D unresolved. Per germline, CDR1 MNHEY and CDR2 SVGAGI. The CDR3 consists of 14 residues. The ends were cut back, 4 bases at V and 4 bases at J, with 11 bases in the middle. CDR3 sequence reads: CASSLSRPYNEQFF. DNA for the CDR3: TGTGCCAGCAGTTTGTCTCGACCTTACAATGAGCAGTTCTTC.

V is TRBV18 and J is TRBJ1-1; no reliable D call. Trimming shortened V by 6 bases and J by 1 base, and 12 bases separated the two germline ends. The CDR3 loop spans 14 amino acids. Germline CDR1 and CDR2: KGHSH and LQKENI. The CDR3 DNA reads as TGTGCCAGCTCCCGGAAGGCCGGGAACACTGAAGCTTTCTTT. Its translation: CASSRKAGNTEAFF.

The chain couples TRBV7-2 to TRBJ2-7; the match to TRBD1 covers 10 bases. Germline V gives CDR1 SGHTA, CDR2 FQGNSA. The V and J ends lost 2 bases and 3 bases, in that order; junction bases with no gene match: 10. CDR3 length: 17 amino acids. Here the CDR3 DNA reads TGTGCCAGCAGCTTAACACGGACCCGGGACAGGGGCTACGAGCAGTACTTC. It yields the protein CASSLTRTRDRGYEQYF.